The present T cell receptor beta chain was sequenced within a study of graft-versus-host responses after intestinal transplantation (dated by TCRdb to the early 2020s). A note on the overall study: Recipients received multivisceral, liver-intestinal, or isolated intestinal transplants. All recipients received anti-thymocyte globulin induction followed by maintenance tacrolimus and steroids for 3 to 4 years. Graft-versus-host and host-versus-graft alloreactive T cell clones were tracked in the graft, circulation and bone marrow after intestinal transplantation using bulk TCR-beta CDR3 sequencing. To identify alloreactive clones, pre-transplant mixed lymphocyte reaction products were sequenced and compared with unstimulated pre-transplant donor and recipient T cells. The cohort enrolled some 23 intestinal transplant recipients including one retransplant, and a few patients lacking pretransplant specimens were excluded. Donor T cell macrochimerism was defined as a peak of at least 4% donor T cells among recipient peripheral blood mononuclear cells. Instead of going to the commercial service, samples from a few later patients were sequenced in-house on an Illumina MiSeq and processed with MiXCR. What the authors observed across the whole study: Early after transplant, declines in HvG clones were associated with peak levels of circulating GvH clones. GvH clones were detected in recipient bone marrow, and some appeared earlier in ileal mucosa or blood, consistent with an intestinal mucosal origin. The conclusions were limited by the relatively low number and heterogeneity of the intestinal transplant patients. In patients with donor T cell macrochimerism, the allografts had high GvH to HvG T cell clonal ratios.

Clipping removes 3 bases from V and 5 bases from J, with 13 as the unmatched junction base count. The germline V gene supplies CDR1 SGHRS and CDR2 YFSETQ. The CDR3 contains 17 residues, cysteine and phenylalanine counted. Of the read, only the CDR3 DNA is kept; its 51 bases are in frame from base 1. The intended sense of this specimen's time point label: cells obtained before transplantation from donor or recipient. CD3+CD4+ and CD3+CD8+ populations were FACS-sorted from unstimulated pre-transplant donor and recipient cells taken from spleen or lymph nodes. Library method: the immunoSEQ multiplex PCR assay. In most patients, genomic DNA was isolated using the Qiagen DNeasy Blood and Tissue Kit and sent frozen to Adaptive Biotechnologies for TCR sequencing. Adaptive Biotechnologies carried out high-throughput TCR-beta CDR3 sequencing of genomic DNA for most patients. The original methods were these. Adaptive's ImmunoSEQ software was the source of the TCR sequencing data for 15 to 20 patients, while a few other patients were processed with MiXCR and VDJtools. To correct CD4 versus CD8 sorting errors, sequences present in both subsets at a frequency ratio below 5:1 were removed. CDR3 nucleotide sequences shared by donor and recipient were removed because the origin of these sequences could not be assigned. To count as alloreactive, a clone needed at least 2-fold expansion over unstimulated cells and a minimum CFSE-low frequency of 0.002% (template counts) or 0.001% (read counts). Clones detected in sequenced pre-transplant spleen, lymph node, or MLR CFSE-low populations of the donor or recipient were defined as mappable. The cumulative frequency of alloreactive clones was calculated as a percentage of all sequences, weighted by copy number. Not all clones reach the TCRdb copy of this immuneACCESS table, which keeps in-frame sequences only. Checked studies attribute under half of the gap to unresolved V genes and leave the rest unexplained. The V and J calls and the clone size are those of that table, but D and trimming were determined from the DNA. The sample table records some 120,000 clones; just over 90% of these occur just once. The ten largest clones represent about 0.18% of the sample.

In the case of this clone: It lacks a known antigen. No much larger clone is present one base from it, and per-base qualities are unavailable.

The sequence derives from a human donor who received an intestinal transplant. This chain joins TRBV5-1 to TRBJ2-5; 10 bases in the middle match TRBD2. Here the sequenced sample was unstimulated CD4+ T cells sorted from spleen or lymph node cells, taken before intestinal transplant. The bases are TGCGCCAGCAGCTCTGGTGCGGGAGCGGGAGGGCGGGAGACCCAGTACTTC. This codes for CASSSGAGAGGRETQYF.